Following are 13 T cell receptor beta chains from one sample sequenced in a study of T cell responses to AZD1222 COVID-19 vaccine. TCRdb keeps only in-frame clones here, not all; method: immunoSEQ multiplex PCR. The data show fewer than 120,000 clones, 80% to 90% seen once. The specimen comprised peripheral blood, sampled 28 days after the second AZD1222 dose. Every receptor here comes from an adult who received the AZD1222 COVID-19 vaccine.

The chain combines TRBV5-1 with TRBJ1-5; 7 nucleotides align to TRBD1. The CDR3 length is 14 residues. The V gene's germline CDR1 is SGHRS and CDR2 YFSETQ. V was clipped by 3 bases and J by 2 bases; unmatched bases: 2. The CDR3 region has the DNA TGCGCCAGCAGCTCCGGACAGGGCAATCAGCCCCAGCATTTT. It is translated as CASSSGQGNQPQHF.

The V and J genes are TRBV6-1 and TRBJ2-4; 7 nucleotides align to TRBD2. The CDR3 totals 15 residues. The J segment lost 6 bases and the V segment lost 2 bases, leaving 7 bases of the junction unmatched. The V gene's germline CDR1 is MNHNS and CDR2 SASEGT. This CDR3 reads CASSEFERDLNIQYF. The CDR3 coding sequence is TGTGCCAGCAGTGAATTTGAGCGGGATTTAAACATTCAGTACTTC.

V gene TRBV5-1 combines with J gene TRBJ1-3; D is unresolved. The CDR3 is made up of 16 amino acids. V was trimmed by 4 bases and J by 0 bases, leaving 14 bases between them. Germline loops: CDR1 SGHRS, CDR2 YFSETQ. Here the CDR3 reads CASSPVYKDSGNTIYF. The CDR3 DNA reads as TGCGCCAGCAGCCCTGTTTACAAAGACTCTGGAAACACCATATATTTT.

The V and J genes are TRBV6-2 or TRBV6-3 and TRBJ2-1, with 9 bases matching TRBD2. V shed 5 bases, J shed 1 base, and the junction held 3 bases outside the gene matches. Germline V gives CDR1 MNHEY, CDR2 SVGEGT. This CDR3 contains 15 residues. The CDR3 region has the DNA TGTGCCAGCAGTCGACTAGCGGCATCCTACAATGAGCAGTTCTTC. It encodes CASSRLAASYNEQFF.

In this sample, this clone is medium-sized (0.01 to 0.1%). The chain joins TRBV7-9 to TRBJ1-2, with TRBD1 identical over 8 bases. V was pared by 7 bases and J by 8 bases, with 9 bases of the junction left unmatched. Germline values: CDR1 SEHNR, CDR2 FQNEAQ (reference sequence). The CDR3 is 13 amino acids. CDR3 sequence (DNA): TGTGCCAGCAAAGTGGACAGGGCGGGCGGCTACACCTTC. Protein product: CASKVDRAGGYTF.

The genes are TRBV5-1 and TRBJ2-3; 8 nucleotides match TRBD2. Germline lookup yields CDR1 SGHRS and CDR2 YFSETQ. J was trimmed by 6 bases and V by 6 bases; bases with no gene match: 18. The CDR3 extends over 17 amino acids. The CDR3 sequence: CASKVGSGEVRADTQYF. The CDR3 DNA reads TGCGCCAGCAAGGTCGGTAGCGGGGAGGTGCGAGCGGATACGCAGTATTTT.

The chain is built from TRBV19 and TRBJ2-1; 7 nucleotides agree with TRBD2. V was clipped by 8 bases and J by 0 bases; unmatched bases: 4. The CDR3 covers 14 residues. From germline, CDR1 is LNHDA and CDR2 SQIVND (reference sequence). The CDR3 reads CASGGGSSYNEQFF. The CDR3 DNA follows: TGTGCCAGTGGGGGAGGGAGCTCCTACAATGAGCAGTTCTTC.

This clone has only a few counts. This rearrangement joins TRBV4-1 to TRBJ1-5; unclear D gene. The CDR3 runs to 15 residues. From germline, CDR1 is MGHRA and CDR2 YSYEKL. V was pared by 3 bases and J by 0 bases, with 9 bases between. In DNA form, the CDR3 reads TGCGCCAGCAGCCAGGAACACCATAGCAATCAGCCCCAGCATTTT. Protein product: CASSQEHHSNQPQHF.

This chain joins TRBV19 and TRBJ2-3; D assignment may be TRBD1 or TRBD2 (5 bases each). The CDR3 runs 12 residues. The V and J ends lost 4 bases and 6 bases respectively, with 8 bases between them. Germline CDR1 LNHDA, CDR2 SQIVND (reference sequence). Written as DNA, the CDR3 is TGTGCCAGTAGTAAGGGACGGGATACGCAGTATTTT. Translation gives CASSKGRDTQYF.

CDR3 DNA sequence: TGTGCCAGCAGACGCACAGGGGACGTAAACACTGAAGCTTTCTTT. This translates into CASRRTGDVNTEAFF. The genes are TRBV2 and TRBJ1-1; 7 bases align to TRBD1. The CDR3 runs to 15 residues. V shed 6 bases and J 2 bases; nucleotides not matched to a gene: 9. CDR1 is SNHLY and CDR2 is FYNNEI in the germline V gene. The complete variable domain, with remaining parts taken from reference TRBV2 and TRBJ1-1, reads EPEVTQTPSHQVTQMGQEVILRCVPISNHLYFYWYRQILGQKVEFLVSFYNNEISEKSEIFDDQFSVERPDGSNFTLKIRSTKLEDSAMYFCASRRTGDVNTEAFFGQGTRLTVV.

The V gene is TRBV5-1, the J gene TRBJ1-2, with D hard to call. CDR1 is SGHRS and CDR2 is YFSETQ in the germline V gene. The CDR3 loop spans 13 amino acids. Trimming pared 3 bases from V and 0 bases from J, leaving 6 bases between. The CDR3 DNA reads TGCGCCAGCAGCTACGGAACTAACTATGGCTACACCTTC. This gives the protein CASSYGTNYGYTF.

The table lists this clone with a few counts. V gene TRBV29-1 combines with J gene TRBJ2-7; the D gene could be TRBD1 or TRBD2 (6 bases each). The CDR3 covers 12 residues. V was cut by 5 bases and J by 6 bases, with 14 bases left in between. Looked up from germline, CDR1 is SQVTM and CDR2 is ANQGSEA. CDR3 loop: CSVLEGEVEQYF. CDR3 sequence (DNA): TGCAGCGTTCTGGAGGGGGAGGTCGAGCAGTACTTC.

In its sample, this clone was seen once. The chain combines TRBV20-1 with TRBJ1-3; 8 nucleotides agree with TRBD1. CDR3 length equals 13 residues. From germline, CDR1 is DFQATT and CDR2 SNEGSKA (reference sequence). With 3 bases clipped from V and 7 bases from J, the junction kept 5 bases outside the gene matches. The CDR3 is CSASGQGTNTIYF. The CDR3 coding sequence is TGCAGTGCTAGTGGACAGGGAACTAACACCATATATTTT.